Listed here are 21 T cell receptor beta chains from one sample, sequenced in a study of T cell responses to AZD1222 COVID-19 vaccine. Sequencing used immunoSEQ multiplex PCR; TCRdb keeps in-frame clones, though not all of them. There are 150,000 to 200,000 clones in the sample; 75% to 90% occur only once, and under 6.5% lies in the top ten. The material was peripheral blood, obtained on day 0 of AZD1222 vaccination. These receptors all come from an adult in good health.

J is TRBJ1-2 and V is TRBV6-5; 8 nucleotides match TRBD1. CDR3 size: 14 residues. Unmatched junction bases numbered 6, after V lost 4 bases and J lost 5 bases. CDR1 and CDR2 (germline): MNHEY, SVGAGI. The CDR3 protein is CASSSGTGKYGYTF. As DNA, the CDR3 is TGTGCCAGCAGTTCAGGGACAGGAAAGTATGGCTACACCTTC.

This chain uses TRBV27 with TRBJ2-3; TRBD1 aligns across 7 bases. Germline V CDR1 and CDR2: MNHEY, SMNVEV (reference sequence). The CDR3 sequence is 15 residues long. V lost 6 bases and J lost 7; bases outside the gene matches: 13. In DNA, the CDR3 is TGTGCCAGCAGGTTTGGACAGGCCCCTACGTATACGCAGTATTTT. Translated, it gives CASRFGQAPTYTQYF.

CDR3 DNA sequence: TGTGCCAGCAGCTCCGCACAGCGGGGGGGCCGGGAGACCCAGTACTTC. It codes for CASSSAQRGGRETQYF. The genes are TRBV7-2 and TRBJ2-5; 10 nucleotides agree with TRBD2. Germline values: CDR1 SGHTA, CDR2 FQGNSA. V trimming: 4 bases; J trimming: 5 bases; junction bases outside the gene matches: 10. CDR3 length: 16 amino acids.

Only one count was recorded for this clone. V is TRBV28 and J is TRBJ1-1; D not resolved. This CDR3 region has 11 residues. Germline loops: CDR1 MDHEN, CDR2 SYDVKM. V gave up 3 bases and J gave up 5 bases, with 4 bases separating them. The CDR3 loop is CASSFRTEAFF. DNA for the CDR3: TGTGCCAGCAGTTTTAGAACTGAAGCTTTCTTT.

Remarks on this clone: In the same sample, other DNA sequences code for this CDR3. V gene TRBV6-6 combines with J gene TRBJ1-2, with D possibly matching TRBD1 (6 bases). The CDR3 contains 13 residues. V lost 6 bases, J lost 2 bases, and 10 bases lay in between. CDR1 and CDR2 (germline): MNHNY, SVGAGI (reference sequence). The chain's CDR3 is CASSSDRNYGYTF. CDR3 nucleotide sequence: TGTGCCAGCAGCTCGGACAGAAACTATGGCTACACCTTC.

The chain joins TRBV28 to TRBJ1-1; 8 bases agree with TRBD1. J lost 5 bases, V lost 6 bases, and 8 bases had no gene match. This CDR3 comprises 14 residues. The germline V gene has CDR1 MDHEN and CDR2 SYDVKM. This chain's CDR3 is CASRRDRGSTEAFF. The CDR3 DNA follows: TGTGCCAGCAGACGAGACAGGGGAAGTACTGAAGCTTTCTTT.

The J gene is TRBJ1-4, the V gene TRBV28, with 8 nucleotides matching TRBD1. The J segment lost 7 bases and the V segment lost 6 bases, leaving 10 bases of the junction unmatched. Germline V CDR1 and CDR2: MDHEN, SYDVKM. This CDR3 comprises 15 residues. This chain's CDR3 is CASRRNGQGSEKLFF. The CDR3 nucleotides read TGTGCCAGCAGGAGAAACGGACAGGGAAGTGAAAAACTGTTTTTT.

In this sample, this clone turned up many times. The rearrangement links TRBV12-1 to TRBJ1-5; the D call in the table, TRBD1, was not verified against the DNA. TRBV12-1 is reported as a pseudogene. There are 22 residues in the CDR3. The CDR3 DNA reads TGTGCCAGCAGCCACCGGAGGCTTCCGGGTTTGGGACAGTCTTATAGCAATCAGCCCCAGCATTTT. It is translated as CASSHRRLPGLGQSYSNQPQHF.

The chain uses TRBV5-5 and TRBJ2-3; D gene unclear. Germline V lookup: CDR1 SGHKS, CDR2 YYEKEE (reference sequence). Trimming removed 0 bases from V and 0 bases from J, with 14 bases in between. There are 17 residues in the CDR3. CDR3: CASSLDSASTSTDTQYF. CDR3 coding DNA: TGTGCCAGCAGCTTGGACAGTGCATCAACTAGCACAGATACGCAGTATTTT.

The chain couples TRBV18 to TRBJ1-2; D is perhaps TRBD1 (5 bases). V lost 6 bases and J lost 1, with 15 bases in between. The CDR3 extends over 15 amino acids. The germline gives CDR1 KGHSH, CDR2 LQKENI. In DNA form, the CDR3 reads TGTGCCAGCTCCCAGGGACCGGGAGTTAACTATGGCTACACCTTC. Amino acid sequence: CASSQGPGVNYGYTF.

V and J are TRBV6-5 and TRBJ1-5; 7 bases agree with TRBD1. The CDR3 consists of 15 residues. Germline assignment: CDR1 MNHEY and CDR2 SVGAGI. The V segment lost 3 bases and the J segment 3 bases; nucleotides outside the gene matches: 5. CDR3 loop: CASSYDGTDNQPQHF. The DNA of the CDR3 is TGTGCCAGCAGTTATGACGGGACAGACAATCAGCCCCAGCATTTT.

The chain links TRBV19 to TRBJ1-1; D is ambiguous. V lost 2 bases and J lost 1, with 8 bases in between. This CDR3 is built from 14 residues. Germline-derived CDR1 and CDR2 are LNHDA and SQIVND (reference sequence). The CDR3 protein is CASSIMGRNTEAFF. In DNA form, the CDR3 reads TGTGCCAGTAGTATAATGGGCAGGAACACTGAAGCTTTCTTT.

This clone has only a few counts. This rearrangement joins TRBV5-8 to TRBJ2-1, with D possibly matching TRBD2 (6 bases). This CDR3 has 15 amino acids. With 1 base removed from V and 3 bases from J, the gap between germline ends came to 11 bases. Germline V gene lookup returns CDR1 SGHTS and CDR2 YDEGEE. CDR3 in amino acids: CASSLQPGVYNEQFF. The CDR3 DNA sequence: TGTGCCAGCAGCTTGCAGCCGGGGGTCTACAATGAGCAGTTCTTC.

This chain links TRBV7-3 with TRBJ1-1; unclear D gene. The CDR3 spans 13 residues. The germline CDR1 and CDR2 sequences are SGHTA and FQGTGA. Trimming removed 1 base from V and 8 bases from J, with 11 bases in between. CDR3 residues: CASSLNPGLEAFF. CDR3 coding DNA: TGTGCCAGCAGCTTAAATCCAGGTTTGGAAGCTTTCTTT.

V gene TRBV5-1 combines with J gene TRBJ1-2; 10 nucleotides align to TRBD1. The CDR3 is made up of 15 amino acids. Germline CDR1 reads SGHRS; CDR2 reads YFSETQ. Trimming took 3 bases from V and 2 from J; bases not matched to a gene: 4. CDR3 protein: CASSSTGQGNYGYTF. The CDR3 DNA reads as TGCGCCAGCAGCTCCACGGGACAGGGGAACTATGGCTACACCTTC.

The chain couples TRBV29-1 to TRBJ1-1; the match to TRBD1 covers 9 bases. V gave up 7 bases and J gave up 1 base; unmatched junction bases: 4. Germline-derived CDR1 and CDR2 are SQVTM and ANQGSEA. The CDR3 contains 13 residues. DNA of the CDR3: TGCAGCGGGAGGGGACAGGGGAACACTGAAGCTTTCTTT. It yields the protein CSGRGQGNTEAFF.

CDR3 coding DNA: TGTGCCAGCAGCTTCCCCAGCGGGAGAATCAATGAGCAGTTCTTC. It codes for CASSFPSGRINEQFF. The chain carries TRBV7-2 and TRBJ2-1; TRBD2 aligns across 8 bases. This CDR3 spans 15 amino acids. V shed 3 bases, J shed 6 bases, and the junction held 7 bases outside the gene matches. Germline-derived CDR1 and CDR2 are SGHTA and FQGNSA. The complete variable domain, with remaining parts taken from reference TRBV7-2 and TRBJ2-1, reads GAGVSQSPSNKVTEKGKDVELRCDPISGHTALYWYRQSLGQGLEFLIYFQGNSAPDKSGLPSDRFSAERTGGSVSTLTIQRTQQEDSAVYLCASSFPSGRINEQFFGPGTRLTVL.

Regarding this clone: The DNA is omitted, as the CDR3 cannot be located on it reliably, and the CDR3 follows TCRdb's listing. The V gene is TRBV6-5, the J gene TRBJ2-7; the table's D call TRBD1 went unverified against the DNA. Germline V gene sequence: CDR1 MNHEY, CDR2 SVGAGI. Inclusive of both ends, the CDR3 amounts to 13 amino acids. CDR3: CASSSGQGNEQYF.

This sequence joins TRBV7-6 and TRBJ2-1; 8 bases match TRBD2. V shed 5 bases, J shed 4 bases, and the junction held 10 bases outside the gene matches. CDR1 and CDR2 (germline): SGHVS, FNYEAQ. The CDR3 covers 16 residues. CDR3 coding DNA: TGTGCCAGCAGCGCTAGGCGGGAGGCCACATACAATGAGCAGTTCTTC. It translates to CASSARREATYNEQFF. The whole variable domain, remainder taken from reference TRBV7-6 and TRBJ2-1, is GAGVSQSPRYKVTKRGQDVALRCDPISGHVSLYWYRQALGQGPEFLTYFNYEAQQDKSGLPNDRFSAERPEGSISTLTIQRTEQRDSAMYRCASSARREATYNEQFFGPGTRLTVL.

This clone was picked up a small number of times. This chain uses TRBV5-5 with TRBJ2-7; D is perhaps TRBD1 or TRBD2 (5 bases each). CDR3 length: 15 residues. The V and J ends lost 4 bases and 4 bases respectively, with 18 bases between them. Germline V CDR1 and CDR2: SGHKS, YYEKEE (reference sequence). The CDR3 bases are TGTGCCAGCAGCCCTTCCCCGGGACGGGGATACGAGCAGTACTTC. Translating gives CASSPSPGRGYEQYF.

This clone came up a few times. The chain recombines TRBV12-3 or TRBV12-4 with TRBJ1-2; D uncertain. Trimming shortened V by 3 bases and J by 8 bases, and 10 bases separated the two germline ends. This CDR3 spans 12 amino acids. The CDR3 DNA follows: TGTGCCAGCAGTTTGGTAGTAAGCGGCTACACCTTC. Residues: CASSLVVSGYTF.